Following are 2 T cell receptor beta chains from one sample sequenced in a study of cytomegalovirus exposure and HLA in healthy donors. PCR employed 60 Vbeta and 13 Jbeta primers. Sequencing was performed with immunoSEQ multiplex PCR; in TCRdb, only in-frame clones are kept and a portion is missing. The table includes more than 150,000 clones, 80% to 85% detected once. The material sequenced was PBMCs. Receptor source: a boy aged 10-17 years in good health and CMV-seronegative.

The V gene is TRBV25-1, the J gene TRBJ1-1, with 7 bases that match TRBD1. The length of the CDR3 is 16 residues. Looked up from germline, CDR1 is MGHDK and CDR2 is SYGVNS. The V segment lost 4 bases and the J segment 8 bases; nucleotides outside the gene matches: 16. CDR3 in amino acids: CASSGRQGGLRLEAFF. The DNA for the CDR3 is TGTGCCAGCAGTGGTCGACAGGGAGGTTTGAGGTTGGAAGCTTTCTTT.

The chain combines TRBV7-2 with TRBJ2-7; TRBD2 agrees at 11 bases. V shed 0 bases, J shed 3 bases, and the junction held 7 bases outside the gene matches. The germline CDR1 and CDR2 sequences are SGHTA and FQGNSA. This CDR3 is 17 amino acids long. The CDR3 reads CASSLAGGLAENYEQYF. The CDR3 coding sequence is TGTGCCAGCAGCTTAGCCGGGGGACTAGCGGAGAACTACGAGCAGTACTTC.